A selection of T cell receptor beta chains follows, all from one sample in a study of T cells after yellow fever vaccination. TCRdb reprocessed the 5' RACE reads with MiXCR, giving one entry per CDR3 protein. This sample yields under 300,000 distinct CDR3 sequences, of which about 7% are seen a single time; about 0.85% belongs to the top ten. The material was CD4+ T cells sorted from PBMCs, obtained 15 days after the yellow fever booster vaccination. Receptors originate from a young man who received the YFV17D yellow fever vaccine. CDR3s include the opening cysteine and the closing phenylalanine or tryptophan. The D gene is left open where the match is weak. Not every row has a clone size; where given, it reads once, few, many or a size class.

v_gene: TRBV5-1
j_gene: TRBJ2-3
abundance: few
d_gene: .
CDR3aa: CASRLPGNTDTQYF
CDR3nt: TGCGCCAGCAGACTTCCGGGGAACACAGATACGCAGTATTTT

v_gene: TRBV28
j_gene: TRBJ2-7
abundance: many
d_gene: .
CDR3aa: CASRMGVYEQYF
CDR3nt: TGTGCCAGCAGGATGGGGGTATACGAGCAGTACTTC

v_gene: TRBV12-3/TRBV12-4
j_gene: TRBJ2-5
abundance: .
d_gene: .
CDR3aa: CASSLGENQETQYF
CDR3nt: TGTGCCAGCAGTTTAGGGGAAAACCAAGAGACCCAGTACTTC

v_gene: TRBV5-1
j_gene: TRBJ2-1
abundance: many
d_gene: .
CDR3aa: CASSFDYNEQFF
CDR3nt: TGCGCCAGCAGCTTCGACTACAATGAGCAGTTCTTC

v_gene: TRBV20-1
j_gene: TRBJ2-5
abundance: .
d_gene: TRBD2
CDR3aa: CCARARTSGQYQETQYF
CDR3nt: TGCTGTGCTAGGGCTAGGACTAGCGGGCAGTACCAAGAGACCCAGTACTTC

v_gene: TRBV19
j_gene: TRBJ2-3
abundance: few
d_gene: .
CDR3aa: CASSMQGGSTDTQYF
CDR3nt: TGTGCCAGTAGTATGCAGGGGGGGAGCACAGATACGCAGTATTTT

v_gene: TRBV12-3/TRBV12-4
j_gene: TRBJ2-7
abundance: many
d_gene: TRBD1
CDR3aa: CASSLDRVEQYF
CDR3nt: TGTGCCAGCAGTTTGGACAGGGTCGAGCAGTACTTC

v_gene: TRBV18
j_gene: TRBJ2-3
abundance: few
d_gene: TRBD2
CDR3aa: CASSPTSGRVKDTQYF
CDR3nt: TGTGCCAGCTCACCTACTAGCGGGAGAGTGAAAGATACGCAGTATTTT

v_gene: TRBV7-8
j_gene: TRBJ2-7
abundance: few
d_gene: .
CDR3aa: CASSSRAGGSYEQYF
CDR3nt: TGTGCCAGCAGCTCCCGAGCAGGAGGATCCTACGAGCAGTACTTC

v_gene: TRBV29-1
j_gene: TRBJ2-3
abundance: many
d_gene: TRBD2
CDR3aa: CSVESGVSTDTQYF
CDR3nt: TGCAGCGTCGAGAGCGGGGTGAGCACAGATACGCAGTATTTT

v_gene: TRBV2
j_gene: TRBJ2-7
abundance: many
d_gene: .
CDR3aa: CASSDRPGRVYEQYF
CDR3nt: TGTGCCAGCAGTGATCGACCGGGCAGGGTCTACGAGCAGTACTTC

v_gene: TRBV29-1
j_gene: TRBJ2-6
abundance: .
d_gene: TRBD2
CDR3aa: CSVVAGAGANVLTF
CDR3nt: TGCAGCGTTGTGGCGGGGGCTGGGGCCAACGTCCTGACTTTC

v_gene: TRBV9
j_gene: TRBJ1-4
abundance: .
d_gene: .
CDR3aa: CASGRRGRDEKLFF
CDR3nt: TGTGCCAGCGGTAGACGAGGGAGAGATGAAAAACTGTTTTTT

v_gene: TRBV5-6
j_gene: TRBJ2-2
abundance: many
d_gene: TRBD2
CDR3aa: CASSTGLAIGTGELFF
CDR3nt: TGTGCCAGCAGCACGGGACTAGCGATCGGTACCGGGGAGCTGTTTTTT

v_gene: TRBV3-1
j_gene: TRBJ2-7
abundance: many
d_gene: .
CDR3aa: CASSRRNEQYF
CDR3nt: TGTGCCAGCAGCCGCCGAAACGAGCAGTACTTC

v_gene: TRBV5-1
j_gene: TRBJ2-2
abundance: many
d_gene: .
CDR3aa: CASSLSNTNGELFF
CDR3nt: TGCGCCAGCAGCTTGAGCAACACGAACGGGGAGCTGTTTTTT

v_gene: TRBV6-5
j_gene: TRBJ1-3
abundance: few
d_gene: .
CDR3aa: CASSYSRPSNTIYF
CDR3nt: TGTGCCAGCAGTTACTCCCGACCGAGCAACACCATATATTTT

v_gene: TRBV5-1
j_gene: TRBJ2-1
abundance: few
d_gene: .
CDR3aa: CASSLRTAYNEQFF
CDR3nt: TGCGCCAGCAGCTTAAGGACAGCTTACAATGAGCAGTTCTTC

v_gene: TRBV12-3/TRBV12-4
j_gene: TRBJ1-1
abundance: .
d_gene: .
CDR3aa: CASSLGGPRTEAFF
CDR3nt: TGTGCCAGCAGTTTAGGGGGACCGCGGACTGAAGCTTTCTTT

v_gene: TRBV28
j_gene: TRBJ1-2
abundance: many
d_gene: TRBD1
CDR3aa: CASSSGQGYFYGYTF
CDR3nt: TGTGCCAGCAGTTCGGGACAGGGGTACTTCTATGGCTACACCTTC

v_gene: TRBV7-2
j_gene: TRBJ1-1
abundance: .
d_gene: .
CDR3aa: CASSLYIMNTEAFF
CDR3nt: TGTGCCAGCAGCTTATACATAATGAACACTGAAGCTTTCTTT

v_gene: TRBV20-1
j_gene: TRBJ1-4
abundance: few
d_gene: .
CDR3aa: CSAIFPGTLTNEKLFF
CDR3nt: TGCAGTGCTATATTCCCCGGGACGTTGACTAATGAAAAACTGTTTTTT

v_gene: TRBV20-1
j_gene: TRBJ2-3
abundance: few
d_gene: .
CDR3aa: CSATALAYTDTQYF
CDR3nt: TGCAGTGCTACCGCATTAGCCTACACAGATACGCAGTATTTT

v_gene: TRBV5-1
j_gene: TRBJ2-3
abundance: many
d_gene: .
CDR3aa: CASSMDGSDTQYF
CDR3nt: TGCGCCAGCAGCATGGACGGTTCAGATACGCAGTATTTT

v_gene: TRBV10-2
j_gene: TRBJ2-7
abundance: many
d_gene: .
CDR3aa: CASSDYEQYF
CDR3nt: TGTGCCAGCAGTGACTACGAGCAGTACTTC

v_gene: TRBV19
j_gene: TRBJ2-6
abundance: .
d_gene: .
CDR3aa: CASSILSSGANVLTF
CDR3nt: TGTGCCAGTAGTATACTCAGTTCTGGGGCCAACGTCCTGACTTTC

v_gene: TRBV28
j_gene: TRBJ2-7
abundance: .
d_gene: .
CDR3aa: CASSTEVEQYF
CDR3nt: TGTGCCAGCAGCACCGAGGTCGAGCAGTACTTC

v_gene: TRBV20-1
j_gene: TRBJ2-1
abundance: few
d_gene: .
CDR3aa: CSARSGRDGGHTPIFYNEQFF
CDR3nt: TGCAGTGCTAGATCGGGGCGTGATGGGGGCCACACACCCATTTTCTACAATGAGCAGTTCTTC

v_gene: TRBV6-6
j_gene: TRBJ1-6
abundance: .
d_gene: .
CDR3aa: CASTSGRSPLHF
CDR3nt: TGTGCCAGCACCTCTGGGCGTTCACCCCTCCACTTT

v_gene: TRBV11-1
j_gene: TRBJ2-1
abundance: few
d_gene: TRBD2
CDR3aa: CASSLRRKTGLAGAENEQFF
CDR3nt: TGTGCCAGCAGCTTAAGACGAAAAACCGGACTAGCGGGAGCCGAAAATGAGCAGTTCTTC

v_gene: TRBV24-1
j_gene: TRBJ2-3
abundance: .
d_gene: .
CDR3aa: CATSAGHVQTDTQYF
CDR3nt: TGTGCCACCAGCGCGGGTCACGTCCAAACAGATACGCAGTATTTT

v_gene: TRBV12-3/TRBV12-4
j_gene: TRBJ2-1
abundance: few
d_gene: TRBD2
CDR3aa: CASSTAGASGRSYNEQFF
CDR3nt: TGTGCCAGCAGTACCGCGGGCGCTAGCGGGAGGTCCTACAATGAGCAGTTCTTC

v_gene: TRBV6-1
j_gene: TRBJ1-2
abundance: few
d_gene: TRBD1
CDR3aa: CASRGGTGGGYTF
CDR3nt: TGTGCCAGCAGGGGAGGGACAGGTGGCGGCTACACCTTC

v_gene: TRBV2
j_gene: TRBJ2-7
abundance: .
d_gene: TRBD2
CDR3aa: CASQLAGVGEQYF
CDR3nt: TGTGCCAGCCAACTAGCGGGAGTGGGCGAGCAGTACTTC

v_gene: TRBV7-8
j_gene: TRBJ2-7
abundance: few
d_gene: .
CDR3aa: CASSPSRVSYEQYF
CDR3nt: TGTGCCAGCAGCCCCTCTCGGGTCTCCTACGAGCAGTACTTC

v_gene: TRBV14
j_gene: TRBJ2-3
abundance: few
d_gene: TRBD2
CDR3aa: CASSPSGAFGDTQYF
CDR3nt: TGTGCCAGCAGCCCGAGCGGGGCATTCGGGGATACGCAGTATTTT

v_gene: TRBV5-1
j_gene: TRBJ1-1
abundance: .
d_gene: TRBD1
CDR3aa: CASSLGQGGMNTEAFF
CDR3nt: TGCGCCAGCAGCTTAGGACAGGGTGGCATGAACACTGAAGCTTTCTTT

v_gene: TRBV7-2
j_gene: TRBJ2-2
abundance: .
d_gene: TRBD2
CDR3aa: CASSLTSGFTGELFF
CDR3nt: TGTGCCAGCAGTCTGACTAGCGGTTTCACCGGGGAGCTGTTTTTT

v_gene: TRBV7-9
j_gene: TRBJ2-4
abundance: few
d_gene: .
CDR3aa: CASSRASAGTTFQYF
CDR3nt: TGTGCCAGCAGCCGGGCTTCAGCAGGCACCACATTTCAGTACTTC

v_gene: TRBV4-3
j_gene: TRBJ2-7
abundance: few
d_gene: .
CDR3aa: CASSQRAIGGVPQYF
CDR3nt: TGCGCCAGCAGCCAAAGGGCAATTGGAGGGGTTCCGCAGTACTTC

v_gene: TRBV4-3
j_gene: TRBJ2-7
abundance: .
d_gene: .
CDR3aa: CASSWRAGREQYF
CDR3nt: TGCGCCAGCAGCTGGAGGGCTGGGCGCGAGCAGTACTTC

v_gene: TRBV3-1
j_gene: TRBJ2-1
abundance: .
d_gene: .
CDR3aa: CASNQGALGYNEQFF
CDR3nt: TGTGCCAGCAACCAAGGTGCACTAGGATACAATGAGCAGTTCTTC

v_gene: TRBV5-1
j_gene: TRBJ2-3
abundance: few
d_gene: .
CDR3aa: CASSLVQALGTDTQYF
CDR3nt: TGCGCCAGCAGCTTGGTCCAGGCCTTAGGCACAGATACGCAGTATTTT

v_gene: TRBV4-3
j_gene: TRBJ2-1
abundance: .
d_gene: .
CDR3aa: CASSQGQSSYNEQFF
CDR3nt: TGCGCCAGCAGCCAAGGCCAATCCTCCTACAATGAGCAGTTCTTC

v_gene: TRBV20-1
j_gene: TRBJ1-4
abundance: many
d_gene: .
CDR3aa: CSARVPTNEKLFF
CDR3nt: TGCAGTGCTAGAGTTCCCACTAATGAAAAACTGTTTTTT

v_gene: TRBV4-2
j_gene: TRBJ2-7
abundance: few
d_gene: TRBD1
CDR3aa: CASSQVRAQGDTRYEQYF
CDR3nt: TGTGCCAGCAGCCAAGTAAGAGCACAGGGGGATACACGTTACGAGCAGTACTTC

v_gene: TRBV20-1
j_gene: TRBJ2-5
abundance: .
d_gene: .
CDR3aa: CSASSWRPQETQYF
CDR3nt: TGCAGTGCTAGTAGCTGGAGGCCTCAAGAGACCCAGTACTTC

v_gene: TRBV10-1
j_gene: TRBJ2-7
abundance: .
d_gene: .
CDR3aa: CASRAGATGPYEQYF
CDR3nt: TGCGCCAGCAGAGCAGGGGCGACGGGCCCCTACGAGCAGTACTTC

v_gene: TRBV5-1
j_gene: TRBJ2-7
abundance: .
d_gene: TRBD2
CDR3aa: CASSLAASGVSYEQYF
CDR3nt: TGCGCCAGCAGCTTGGCCGCCAGCGGGGTCTCCTACGAGCAGTACTTC